Listed here are 9 T cell receptor beta chains from one sample, sequenced in a study of T-cell reconstitution after alpha-beta-depleted transplantation in children. It was with unique molecular identifiers that the TCRbeta library was prepared. TCRdb passed the PCR reads through MiXCR, listing each CDR3 protein once. The repertoire holds about 580,000 distinct CDR3 sequences, with 20% to 25% as singletons. Here the sequenced sample was PBMCs, mostly from graft donor cells, taken 360 days after TCRalphabeta/CD19-depleted stem cell transplant. Receptors were obtained from a boy under three years old who had a stem cell transplant for acute myeloid leukemia, so the T cells may come from the graft donor.

J is TRBJ2-7 and V is TRBV5-1, with a tentative D call TRBD2 (5 bases). The CDR3 has 17 amino acids. The V end lost 0 bases, the J end lost 1 base, and 17 bases lay between the germline ends. Germline assignment: CDR1 SGHRS and CDR2 YFSETQ. CDR3 protein: CASSLVSGIPSSYEQYF. In DNA form, the CDR3 reads TGCGCCAGCAGCTTGGTTTCGGGGATACCGTCGTCCTACGAGCAGTACTTC.

The rearrangement uses TRBV5-6 and TRBJ2-1; 12 nucleotides line up with TRBD2. There are 16 residues in the CDR3. Germline V gives CDR1 SGHDT, CDR2 YYEEEE. V lost 4 bases and J lost 5; bases outside the gene matches: 7. For the CDR3, the DNA is TGTGCCAGCAGCCCGTTGACTAGCGGGGGTAACAATGAGCAGTTCTTC. Its protein product is CASSPLTSGGNNEQFF. The variable domain in full, with the rest retrieved from reference TRBV5-6 and TRBJ2-1, is DAGVTQSPTHLIKTRGQQVTLRCSPKSGHDTVSWYQQALGQGPQFIFQYYEEEERQRGNFPDRFSGHQFPNYSSELNVNALLLGDSALYLCASSPLTSGGNNEQFFGPGTRLTVL.

This clonotype was recorded at least ten times. V gene TRBV12-3 or TRBV12-4 combines with J gene TRBJ1-2; maybe TRBD1 (5 bases). CDR3 length: 15 residues. V shed 2 bases and J shed 4 bases, with 14 bases lying between them. The DNA of the CDR3 is TGTGCCAGCAGTTTATCCCGCAGGGATTTCTATGGCTACACCTTC. Protein: CASSLSRRDFYGYTF.

This clonotype was seen a few times. The chain joins TRBV6-2 or TRBV6-3 to TRBJ2-3, with D perhaps matching TRBD1 (5 bases). Per germline, CDR1 MNHEY and CDR2 SVGEGT. Trimming shortened V by 5 bases and J by 1 base, and 10 bases separated the two germline ends. The CDR3 sequence is 14 residues long. Here the CDR3 DNA reads TGTGCCAGCAGTGACAGCTATGGCACAGATACGCAGTATTTT. Its translation: CASSDSYGTDTQYF.

The chain joins TRBV20-1 to TRBJ1-6; D gene uncertain. The V end was cut by 0 bases, the J end by 7 bases, with 10 bases between. Germline CDR1 reads DFQATT; CDR2 reads SNEGSKA (reference sequence). This CDR3 comprises 14 residues. The CDR3 is CSARDVARNSPLHF. In DNA form, the CDR3 reads TGCAGTGCTAGAGATGTTGCCAGGAATTCACCCCTCCACTTT.

This clonotype was found many times. The V gene is TRBV28, the J gene TRBJ2-2; D is possibly TRBD2 (6 bases). The V and J ends lost 6 bases and 3 bases respectively, with 17 bases between them. Germline V gene lookup returns CDR1 MDHEN and CDR2 SYDVKM. The CDR3 loop spans 16 amino acids. The CDR3 here is CASSRARGGDTGELFF. In DNA, the CDR3 is TGTGCCAGCAGCCGAGCCCGGGGCGGGGACACCGGGGAGCTGTTTTTT.

This rearrangement joins TRBV29-1 to TRBJ2-2; 8 bases align to TRBD2. V lost 7 bases, J lost 5 bases, and 6 bases stayed unmatched. CDR1 and CDR2 from the germline V gene are SQVTM and ANQGSEA. The CDR3 consists of 13 residues. The CDR3 sequence: CSGGGGITGELFF. The CDR3 DNA follows: TGCAGCGGTGGCGGGGGGATTACCGGGGAGCTGTTTTTT.

The chain has TRBV12-3 or TRBV12-4 and TRBJ1-2; D unclear. The V gene lost 5 bases and the J gene lost 7 bases, with 14 bases spanning the gap. The CDR3 is 13 amino acids. The CDR3 region has the DNA TGTGCCAGCAGTGCCCAGCGAGGCTTTGGCTACACCTTC. This encodes CASSAQRGFGYTF.

This clonotype was counted at least ten times. At one end the junction does not follow the germline gene, possibly because of a read error. The CDR3 here is CASSLARGGTEAFF. In DNA form, the CDR3 reads TGCGCCAGCAGCCTCGCCAGGGGAGGCACTGAAGCTTTCTTT. This chain joins TRBV7-2 and TRBJ1-1; D may be TRBD1 (6 bases). This CDR3 spans 14 amino acids. CDR1 and CDR2 (germline): SGHTA, FQGNSA.